The 27 T cell receptor beta chains given below trace back to one sample, sequenced in a study of T cell responses to AZD1222 COVID-19 vaccine. The protocol was immunoSEQ multiplex PCR, while the TCRdb copy is restricted to in-frame clones and leaves out a portion. In the table there are about 45,000 clones, around 77% of which are singletons. This sample comprised peripheral blood, obtained 28 days after the second dose of the MenACWY control vaccine. These TCRs come from an adult who received the MenACWY meningococcal vaccine as a control.

The V and J genes are TRBV9 and TRBJ2-3, with a weak D call TRBD1 (6 bases). The CDR3 is made up of 14 amino acids. The germline gives CDR1 SGDLS, CDR2 YYNGEE. Trimming left V 3 bases short and J 2 bases short, with 10 bases between. The CDR3 here is CASSARQDTDTQYF. The CDR3, as DNA: TGTGCCAGCAGCGCACGACAGGACACAGATACGCAGTATTTT.

The gene calls are TRBV29-1 and TRBJ1-5, with 7 bases identical to TRBD1. This CDR3 contains 13 residues. The trim removed 5 bases at V and 1 base at J, leaving 2 bases unmatched. The germline CDR1 and CDR2 sequences are SQVTM and ANQGSEA. In DNA, the CDR3 is TGCAGCGTTTCGGGACAGAGCAATCAGCCCCAGCATTTT. This encodes CSVSGQSNQPQHF.

The chain recombines TRBV19 with TRBJ2-1; 7 nucleotides line up with TRBD2. Germline V gives CDR1 LNHDA, CDR2 SQIVND (reference sequence). The CDR3 length is 16 residues. V lost 5 bases to trimming and J lost 10 bases; unmatched junction nucleotides: 17. CDR3 sequence: CASSSRGSGNHREQFF. The CDR3 DNA reads TGTGCCAGTAGTTCCCGGGGGAGCGGGAACCACCGGGAGCAGTTCTTC.

The chain has TRBV19 and TRBJ2-2; 8 nucleotides align to TRBD1. The CDR3 totals 17 residues. V lost 8 bases and J lost 1; bases outside the gene matches: 12. CDR1 and CDR2 (germline): LNHDA, SQIVND (reference sequence). In DNA, the CDR3 is TGTGCCAGTGGAGGGCCGACAGGGGCCCTGAACACCGGGGAGCTGTTTTTT. It codes for CASGGPTGALNTGELFF.

V gene TRBV30 combines with J gene TRBJ2-7; tentative D call: TRBD1 (5 bases). Trimming removed 0 bases from V and 10 bases from J, with 13 bases in between. Germline CDR1 GTSNPN, CDR2 SVGIG (reference sequence). CDR3 length equals 12 residues. CDR3 bases: TGTGCCTGGAGTGTAGGTGGTGACAGACAGTACTTC. This encodes CAWSVGGDRQYF.

The chain carries TRBV5-5 and TRBJ2-7, with 11 bases identical to TRBD2. Germline V gene lookup returns CDR1 SGHKS and CDR2 YYEKEE (reference sequence). The CDR3 contains 15 residues. J lost 4 bases, V lost 1 base, and 4 bases had no gene match. The CDR3 protein is CASSLRLAGGYEQYF. The DNA of the CDR3 is TGTGCCAGCAGCTTGCGGCTAGCGGGAGGTTACGAGCAGTACTTC.

The chain uses TRBV18 and TRBJ2-2; no definite D call. Between the trimmed V and J ends, which lost 5 bases and 7 bases, there was a span of 5 bases. Germline V gene lookup returns CDR1 KGHSH and CDR2 LQKENI. This CDR3 spans 11 amino acids. For the CDR3, the DNA is TGTGCCAGCTCAGATAACGGGGAGCTGTTTTTT. Translation: CASSDNGELFF.

In this sample, this clone is medium-sized. The chain couples TRBV6-4 to TRBJ2-1, with 12 bases aligning to TRBD2. The CDR3 covers 15 residues. J gave up 4 bases and V 6 bases, and 4 bases lay outside the gene matches. Germline V gene lookup returns CDR1 MRHNA and CDR2 SNTAGT. The CDR3 sequence: CASSGTSGGYNEQFF. CDR3 sequence (DNA): TGTGCCAGCAGCGGCACTAGCGGGGGGTACAATGAGCAGTTCTTC.

J is TRBJ2-3 and V is TRBV12-5; 13 nucleotides line up with TRBD2. Trimming removed 6 bases from V and 5 bases from J; junction bases left unmatched: 2. CDR3 length equals 14 residues. The germline gives CDR1 LGHNT, CDR2 FRNRAP. CDR3 region: CASGGLAGLDTQYF. DNA for the CDR3: TGTGCTAGTGGGGGACTAGCGGGGTTAGATACGCAGTATTTT. The entire variable domain, with the rest obtained from reference TRBV12-5 and TRBJ2-3, is as follows: DARVTQTPRHKVTEMGQEVTMRCQPILGHNTVFWYRQTMMQGLELLAYFRNRAPLDDSGMPKDRFSAEMPDATLATLKIQPSEPRDSAVYFCASGGLAGLDTQYFGPGTRLTVL.

The CDR3 nucleotides are TGTGCCAGCAGCTTTGGGTACAGGGCGGGCACCGGGGAGCTGTTTTTT. This sequence encodes CASSFGYRAGTGELFF. The chain couples TRBV7-6 to TRBJ2-2; maybe TRBD1 (6 bases). The CDR3 covers 16 residues. The ends were cut back, 3 bases at V and 4 bases at J, with 15 bases in the middle. The V gene's germline CDR1 is SGHVS and CDR2 FNYEAQ. The entire variable domain, with the rest obtained from reference TRBV7-6 and TRBJ2-2, is as follows: GAGVSQSPRYKVTKRGQDVALRCDPISGHVSLYWYRQALGQGPEFLTYFNYEAQQDKSGLPNDRFSAERPEGSISTLTIQRTEQRDSAMYRCASSFGYRAGTGELFFGEGSRLTVL.

This chain joins TRBV19 and TRBJ2-2; 7 bases are shared with TRBD1. J gave up 2 bases and V 2 bases, and 5 bases lay outside the gene matches. Germline CDR1 is LNHDA and CDR2 is SQIVND (reference sequence). CDR3 length equals 16 residues. CDR3 loop: CASSITGQINTGELFF. The CDR3 nucleotides are TGTGCCAGTAGTATAACGGGACAGATCAACACCGGGGAGCTGTTTTTT.

The genes are TRBV18 and TRBJ1-2; D might be TRBD1 (5 bases). The CDR3 contains 12 residues. CDR1 and CDR2 from the germline V gene are KGHSH and LQKENI. The germline V and J ends were trimmed by 4 bases and 9 bases, with 12 bases remaining between them. This CDR3 is CASSQPRGSYTF. CDR3 nucleotides: TGTGCCAGCTCACAACCAAGGGGTAGCTACACCTTC.

V usage is TRBV18 and J usage is TRBJ2-4, with D possibly matching TRBD2 (6 bases). V lost 0 bases, J lost 0 bases, and 9 bases lay in between. CDR1 is KGHSH and CDR2 is LQKENI in the germline V gene. The CDR3 sequence is 16 residues long. As DNA, the CDR3 is TGTGCCAGCTCACCACCTAGCGGCGTAGCCAAAAACATTCAGTACTTC. This codes for CASSPPSGVAKNIQYF.

This rearrangement joins TRBV19 to TRBJ1-5; no clear D gene. Trimming pared 10 bases from V and 2 bases from J, leaving 15 bases between. Germline CDR1 LNHDA, CDR2 SQIVND (reference sequence). The CDR3 length is 14 residues. This CDR3 reads CATSRRYGNQPQHF. For the CDR3, the DNA is TGTGCCACGTCCAGGCGGTATGGCAATCAGCCCCAGCATTTT.

CDR3 bases: TGTGCCAGCAGTTACTCGAGACGGGAGGGCAATGAGCAGTTCTTC. It is translated as CASSYSRREGNEQFF. The genes are TRBV6-5 and TRBJ2-1; 8 bases are shared with TRBD2. The V gene end was trimmed by 0 bases and the J gene end by 6 bases; junction bases not matched to a gene: 4. The CDR3 runs to 15 residues. Per germline, CDR1 MNHEY and CDR2 SVGAGI.

The rearrangement links TRBV30 to TRBJ2-3; a possible D gene is TRBD1 (6 bases). Germline assignment: CDR1 GTSNPN and CDR2 SVGIG (reference sequence). V lost 2 bases, J lost 3 bases, and 9 bases lay in between. The CDR3 covers 13 residues. The CDR3 is CAWSIRGTDTQYF. The CDR3 region has the DNA TGTGCCTGGAGTATAAGGGGGACAGATACGCAGTATTTT.

The gene calls are TRBV19 and TRBJ1-1; TRBD1 matches 8 bases. This CDR3 contains 15 residues. Germline V gene sequence: CDR1 LNHDA, CDR2 SQIVND (reference sequence). With V trimmed by 5 bases and J by 5 bases, 10 bases remained unmatched. Here the CDR3 DNA reads TGTGCCAGTAGTCCCTGGACAGGGTCCCTGACTGAAGCTTTCTTT. Protein product: CASSPWTGSLTEAFF.

This chain uses TRBV6-4 with TRBJ1-1; D is possibly TRBD1 (6 bases). Trimming took 0 bases from V and 0 from J, leaving 11 bases between them. The germline gives CDR1 MRHNA, CDR2 SNTAGT. The CDR3 has 16 residues. The CDR3 DNA reads as TGTGCCAGCAGTGACTCGACAGGAGCCATGAACACTGAAGCTTTCTTT. It translates to CASSDSTGAMNTEAFF.

The count of this clone is one. An end of the junction does not agree with germline; a read error may underlie this. The rearrangement links TRBV20-1 to TRBJ1-1, with unresolved D. CDR1 DFQATT and CDR2 SNEGSKA come from the germline V gene (reference sequence). The CDR3 is made up of 11 amino acids. The CDR3 region is CSAGERPEAFF. In DNA, the CDR3 is TGCAGTGCTGGAGAGCGGCCTGAAGCTTTCTTT.

This sequence joins TRBV30 and TRBJ2-7; possibly TRBD2 for D (6 bases). The V gene's germline CDR1 is GTSNPN and CDR2 SVGIG (reference sequence). CDR3 length equals 15 residues. With 0 bases removed from V and 0 bases from J, the gap between germline ends came to 12 bases. CDR3 sequence reads: CAWSVRLASSYEQYF. The CDR3 nucleotides read TGTGCCTGGAGTGTACGGCTAGCGTCCTCCTACGAGCAGTACTTC.

This chain links TRBV15 with TRBJ2-5; D is uncertain. The CDR3 extends over 15 amino acids. Between the trimmed V and J ends, which lost 1 base and 4 bases, there was a span of 13 bases. Germline V gives CDR1 LNHNV, CDR2 YYDKDF (reference sequence). This CDR3 reads CATSRGTPTGETQYF. CDR3 DNA: TGTGCCACCAGCAGAGGAACCCCTACGGGAGAGACCCAGTACTTC.

This clone appeared a few times. This rearrangement joins TRBV5-4 to TRBJ1-2, with unresolved D. Germline values: CDR1 SGHNT, CDR2 YYREEE (reference sequence). The CDR3 length is 13 residues. The germline V and J ends were trimmed by 4 bases and 2 bases, with 9 bases remaining between them. CDR3 region: CASSNVTNYGYTF. The DNA of the CDR3 is TGTGCCAGCAGCAATGTTACGAACTATGGCTACACCTTC.

This clone was observed a single time. CDR3 sequence (DNA): TGTGCCTGGAGTGTAGGCCAGGGAATGTCCTACGAGCAGTACTTC. This translates into CAWSVGQGMSYEQYF. The chain recombines TRBV30 with TRBJ2-7; maybe TRBD1 (5 bases). The CDR3 totals 15 residues. The germline CDR1 and CDR2 sequences are GTSNPN and SVGIG (reference sequence). Trimming pared 0 bases from V and 1 base from J, leaving 13 bases between.

This chain joins TRBV7-9 and TRBJ1-3; D perhaps matches TRBD1 (6 bases). The CDR3 runs to 17 residues. Trimming removed 1 base from V and 5 bases from J, with 18 bases in between. Germline lookup yields CDR1 SEHNR and CDR2 FQNEAQ (reference sequence). The CDR3 nucleotides read TGTGCCAGCAGCTTAGTGACCCCAGGGGCGCGCAGAAACACCATATATTTT. Translation: CASSLVTPGARRNTIYF.

The genes are TRBV18 and TRBJ2-1, with no clear D. Between the trimmed V and J ends, which lost 6 bases and 6 bases, there was a span of 12 bases. The germline V gene has CDR1 KGHSH and CDR2 LQKENI. This CDR3 has 13 amino acids. The chain's CDR3 is CASSPGRFNEQFF. DNA for the CDR3: TGTGCCAGCTCCCCCGGAAGGTTCAATGAGCAGTTCTTC.

This clone has a single count. The chain has TRBV27 and TRBJ2-3, with D possibly matching TRBD1 (5 bases). The CDR3 length is 14 residues. Trimming shortened V by 6 bases and J by 2 bases, and 12 bases separated the two germline ends. The germline CDR1 and CDR2 sequences are MNHEY and SMNVEV (reference sequence). The CDR3 loop is CASSLTDFTDTQYF. The CDR3, as DNA: TGTGCCAGCAGCCTGACAGACTTCACAGATACGCAGTATTTT.

The genes are TRBV12-3 or TRBV12-4 and TRBJ2-3; D is unresolved. The CDR3 sequence is 13 residues long. V lost 11 bases and J 2 bases, leaving 14 bases between the germline ends. The chain's CDR3 is CACLSTVTDTQYF. The DNA of the CDR3 is TGTGCCTGTTTGAGCACGGTCACAGATACGCAGTATTTT.